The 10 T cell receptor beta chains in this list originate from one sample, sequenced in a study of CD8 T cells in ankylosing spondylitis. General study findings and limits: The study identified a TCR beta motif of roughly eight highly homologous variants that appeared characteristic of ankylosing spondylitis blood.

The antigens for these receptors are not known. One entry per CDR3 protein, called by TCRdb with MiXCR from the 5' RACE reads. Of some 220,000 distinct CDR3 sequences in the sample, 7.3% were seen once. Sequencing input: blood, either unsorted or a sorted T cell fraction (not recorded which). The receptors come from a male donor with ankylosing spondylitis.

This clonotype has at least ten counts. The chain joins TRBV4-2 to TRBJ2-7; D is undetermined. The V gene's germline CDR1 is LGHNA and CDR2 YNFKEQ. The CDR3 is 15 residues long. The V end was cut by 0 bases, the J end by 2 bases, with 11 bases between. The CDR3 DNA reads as TGTGCCAGCAGCCAAGAAATGGCAGGAACCTACGAGCAGTACTTC. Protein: CASSQEMAGTYEQYF.

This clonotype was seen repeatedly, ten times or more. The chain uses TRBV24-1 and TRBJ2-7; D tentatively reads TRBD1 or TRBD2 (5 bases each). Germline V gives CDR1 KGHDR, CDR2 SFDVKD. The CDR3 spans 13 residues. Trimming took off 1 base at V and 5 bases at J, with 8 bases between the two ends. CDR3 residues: CATSDLRGDEQYF. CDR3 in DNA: TGTGCCACCAGTGATTTACGAGGGGACGAGCAGTACTTC.

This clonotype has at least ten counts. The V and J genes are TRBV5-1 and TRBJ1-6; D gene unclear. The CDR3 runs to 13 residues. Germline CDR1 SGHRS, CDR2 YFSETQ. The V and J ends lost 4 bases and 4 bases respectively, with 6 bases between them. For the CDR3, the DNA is TGCGCCAGCAGCCGACGGTATAATTCACCCCTCCACTTT. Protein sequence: CASSRRYNSPLHF.

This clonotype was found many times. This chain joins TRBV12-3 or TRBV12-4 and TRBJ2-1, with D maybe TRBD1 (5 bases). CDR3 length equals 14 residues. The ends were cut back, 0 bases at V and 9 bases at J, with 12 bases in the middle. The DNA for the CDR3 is TGTGCCAGCAGTTTAGCCCAGGGAAGGGCTGAGCAGTTCTTC. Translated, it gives CASSLAQGRAEQFF.

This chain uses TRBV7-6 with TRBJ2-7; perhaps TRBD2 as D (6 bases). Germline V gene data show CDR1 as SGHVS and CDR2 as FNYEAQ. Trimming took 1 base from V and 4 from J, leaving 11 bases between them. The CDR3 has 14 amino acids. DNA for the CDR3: TGTGCCAGCAGCTTAGGGGACGGGGGTTACGAGCAGTACTTC. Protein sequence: CASSLGDGGYEQYF.

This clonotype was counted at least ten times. CDR3 sequence reads: CASSLQTVSNEQFF. In DNA form, the CDR3 reads TGTGCCAGCAGCCTTCAGACGGTCAGCAATGAGCAGTTCTTC. This sequence joins TRBV7-9 and TRBJ2-1; D gene ambiguous. Per germline, CDR1 SEHNR and CDR2 FQNEAQ (reference sequence). This CDR3 is built from 14 residues. V lost 5 bases and J 6 bases, leaving 14 bases between the germline ends.

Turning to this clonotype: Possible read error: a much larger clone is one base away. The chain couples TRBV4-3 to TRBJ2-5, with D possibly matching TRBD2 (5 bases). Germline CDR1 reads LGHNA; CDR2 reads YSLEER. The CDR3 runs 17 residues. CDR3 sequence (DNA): TGCGCCAGCAGCCAAGAGGTCCGGAACCGAGGGCAGGAGATCCAGTACTTC. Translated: CASSQEVRNRGQEIQYF.

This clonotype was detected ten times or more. The CDR3 spells CSVVRQMNTEAFF. The CDR3 bases are TGCAGCGTTGTGCGTCAGATGAACACTGAAGCTTTCTTT. This chain joins TRBV29-1 and TRBJ1-1; D ambiguous. The CDR3 is 13 amino acids. Germline V gene lookup returns CDR1 SQVTM and CDR2 ANQGSEA. Deletions cut 4 bases from V and 0 bases from J, with 9 bases between.

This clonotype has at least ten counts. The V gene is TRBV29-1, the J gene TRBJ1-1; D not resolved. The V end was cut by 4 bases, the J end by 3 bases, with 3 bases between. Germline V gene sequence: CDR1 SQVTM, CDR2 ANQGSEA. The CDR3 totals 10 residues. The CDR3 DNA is TGCAGCGTTGGGTACACTGAAGCTTTCTTT. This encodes CSVGYTEAFF. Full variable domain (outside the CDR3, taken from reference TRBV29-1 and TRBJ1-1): SAVISQKPSRDICQRGTSLTIQCQVDSQVTMMFWYRQQPGQSLTLIATANQGSEATYESGFVIDKFPISRPNLTFSTLTVSNMSPEDSSIYLCSVGYTEAFFGQGTRLTVV.

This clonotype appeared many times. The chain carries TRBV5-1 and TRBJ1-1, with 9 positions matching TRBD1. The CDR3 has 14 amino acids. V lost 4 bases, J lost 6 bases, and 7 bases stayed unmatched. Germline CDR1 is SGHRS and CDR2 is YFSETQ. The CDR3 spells CASSTGQGRSEAFF. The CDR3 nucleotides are TGCGCCAGCAGCACCGGACAGGGGAGGTCTGAAGCTTTCTTT.